This TCR beta chain came from a study of cytomegalovirus exposure and HLA in healthy donors. Vbeta (60) and Jbeta (13) primers were used in the PCR. Repertoires were generated with immunoSEQ multiplex PCR, while TCRdb's copy carries only in-frame clones and drops some. The table records about 130,000 clones, 75% of them present only once. Germline loops: CDR1 LNHDA, CDR2 SQIVND (reference sequence). This CDR3 comprises 13 residues. Trimming took off 8 bases at V and 2 bases at J, with 9 bases between the two ends. This TCR came from a woman aged 50 to 65 in good health and CMV-seronegative. Sample: PBMCs. The chain links TRBV19 to TRBJ2-2, with D uncertain. The DNA of the CDR3 is TGTGCCAGTGCATTAGTTAACACCGGGGAGCTGTTTTTT. Its protein product is CASALVNTGELFF.